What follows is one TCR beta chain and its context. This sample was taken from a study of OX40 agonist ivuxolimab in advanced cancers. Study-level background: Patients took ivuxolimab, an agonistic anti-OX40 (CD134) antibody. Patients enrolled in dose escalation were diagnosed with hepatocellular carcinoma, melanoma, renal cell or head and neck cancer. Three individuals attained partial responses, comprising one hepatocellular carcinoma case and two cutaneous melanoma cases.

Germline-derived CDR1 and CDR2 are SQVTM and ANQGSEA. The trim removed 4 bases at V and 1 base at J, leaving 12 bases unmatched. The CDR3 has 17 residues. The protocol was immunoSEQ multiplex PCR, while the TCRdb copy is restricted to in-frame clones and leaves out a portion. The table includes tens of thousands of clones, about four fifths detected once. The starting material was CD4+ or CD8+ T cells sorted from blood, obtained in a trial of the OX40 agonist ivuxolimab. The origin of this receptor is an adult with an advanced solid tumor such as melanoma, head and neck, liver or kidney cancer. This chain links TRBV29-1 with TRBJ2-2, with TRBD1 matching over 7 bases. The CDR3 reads CSVVGVGTEENTGELFF. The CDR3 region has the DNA TGCAGCGTTGTTGGGGTGGGGACAGAGGAGAACACCGGGGAGCTGTTTTTT.